The clone carrying this T cell receptor (beta chain) was found a few times. What it binds is not known. With a J-beta primer mix and a sample-barcoded 5' primer, a second PCR ran about 7 to 12 cycles. Each cDNA molecule was tagged by a template-switch adaptor that had 12 random nucleotides. One entry per CDR3 protein, called by TCRdb with MiXCR from the 5' RACE reads. The repertoire includes about 1.8 million distinct CDR3 sequences, 40% to 55% of them detected once, and approximately 2% sits in the top ten. This specimen belongs to a study of blood T cells in healthy people across ages. Study in general: Per every two T cells, about one barcoded beta molecule was captured by template switching.

Whole-study results and caveats: Unsorted PBMCs blocked a conclusive comparison of naive and antigen-experienced cells. TCR beta diversity tracked closely with naive T cell percentage.

V was cut by 6 bases and J by 1 base, with 7 bases left in between. Germline V gene sequence: CDR1 MDHEN, CDR2 SYDVKM. This CDR3 has 14 amino acids. The V call is TRBV28, the J call TRBJ2-6, with D perhaps TRBD2 (5 bases). This sequence was found in a woman aged 40 to 49 in good health. Sequenced input: blood. CDR3 loop: CASREASGANVLTF. In DNA, the CDR3 is TGTGCCAGCAGGGAGGCATCTGGGGCCAACGTCCTGACTTTC.